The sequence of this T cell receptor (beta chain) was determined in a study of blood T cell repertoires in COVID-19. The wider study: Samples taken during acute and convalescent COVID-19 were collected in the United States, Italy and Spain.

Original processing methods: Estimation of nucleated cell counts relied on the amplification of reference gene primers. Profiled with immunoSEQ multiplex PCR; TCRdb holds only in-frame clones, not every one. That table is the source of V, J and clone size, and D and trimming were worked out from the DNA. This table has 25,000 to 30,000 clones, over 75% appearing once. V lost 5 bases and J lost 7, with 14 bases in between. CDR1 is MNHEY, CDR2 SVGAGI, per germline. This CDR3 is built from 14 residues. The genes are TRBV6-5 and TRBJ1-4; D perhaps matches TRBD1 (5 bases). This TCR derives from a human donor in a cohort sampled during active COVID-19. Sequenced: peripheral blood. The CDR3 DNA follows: TGTGCCAGCAGTACCAGGGATTTCGGTGAAAAACTGTTTTTT. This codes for CASSTRDFGEKLFF.